Presented here are 10 T cell receptor beta chains from one specimen sequenced in a study of blood T cells in healthy people across ages. Sample-barcoded 5' priming and a J-beta primer mix drove a second PCR of about 6 to 11 cycles. MiXCR was run by TCRdb on the 5' RACE reads, yielding one entry per CDR3 protein. This table has roughly 1.9 million distinct CDR3 sequences, about two fifths appearing once. Sequences were obtained from blood. The receptors were sampled from a human donor in good health.

The chain uses TRBV12-3 or TRBV12-4 and TRBJ2-5, with TRBD2 identical over 10 bases. Trimming removed 2 bases from V and 3 bases from J; junction bases left unmatched: 3. This CDR3 has 15 amino acids. CDR3 amino acids: CASSLRGLAEETQYF. In nucleotides, the CDR3 is TGTGCCAGCAGTTTACGCGGACTAGCGGAAGAGACCCAGTACTTC.

The CDR3 nucleotides read TGTGCCATCAGCCTGGTAGCGGGAGGTACAGATACGCAGTATTTT. Translation gives CAISLVAGGTDTQYF. The chain employs TRBV10-3 and TRBJ2-3; 10 nucleotides line up with TRBD2. CDR1 and CDR2 (germline): ENHRY, SYGVKD. The CDR3 extends over 15 amino acids. Trimming removed 6 bases from V and 3 bases from J; junction bases left unmatched: 6.

The CDR3 sequence: CASSQDEIDSSHHPIPYNEQFF. The CDR3 DNA is TGTGCCAGCAGCCAAGATGAAATAGACTCCAGTCACCACCCCATACCGTACAATGAGCAGTTCTTC. The J gene is TRBJ2-1, the V gene TRBV4-2, with D unresolved. The CDR3 length is 22 residues. The ends were cut back, 0 bases at V and 4 bases at J, with 31 bases in the middle. The germline gives CDR1 LGHNA, CDR2 YNFKEQ.

This clonotype was counted ten times or more. The chain links TRBV4-1 to TRBJ2-7, with D unclear. The CDR3 contains 11 residues. In germline, CDR1 is MGHRA, CDR2 YSYEKL. V lost 0 bases and J lost 7, with 4 bases in between. For the CDR3, the DNA is TGCGCCAGCAGCCAAGAAGTGGAGCAGTACTTC. Protein product: CASSQEVEQYF.

The chain employs TRBV7-2 and TRBJ2-5; D remains ambiguous. Germline CDR1 is SGHTA and CDR2 is FQGNSA. V lost 5 bases and J 1 base, leaving 14 bases between the germline ends. This CDR3 spans 15 amino acids. The CDR3 DNA is TGTGCCAGCAGCCCGCCGTGGAATCCCCAAGAGACCCAGTACTTC. The encoded protein is CASSPPWNPQETQYF. The entire variable domain, with the rest obtained from reference TRBV7-2 and TRBJ2-5, is as follows: GAGVSQSPSNKVTEKGKDVELRCDPISGHTALYWYRQSLGQGLEFLIYFQGNSAPDKSGLPSDRFSAERTGGSVSTLTIQRTQQEDSAVYLCASSPPWNPQETQYFGPGTRLLVL.

This clonotype was found once. This may be a read error, as it is one base from a much larger clone. This chain links TRBV4-2 with TRBJ2-7, with 11 positions matching TRBD2. The CDR3 contains 16 residues. In germline, CDR1 is LGHNA, CDR2 YNFKEQ. The CDR3: CASNQALAGGSYEQYF. CDR3 in DNA: TGTGCCAGCAACCAAGCTCTAGCGGGGGGCTCCTACGAGCAGTACTTC.

This clonotype was detected only a few times. The chain has TRBV7-2 and TRBJ2-5; D is perhaps TRBD2 (5 bases). The germline gives CDR1 SGHTA, CDR2 FQGNSA. The V and J ends lost 5 bases and 4 bases respectively, with 14 bases between them. This CDR3 region has 14 residues. CDR3 amino acids: CASSQHREGETQYF. The CDR3 DNA sequence: TGTGCCAGCAGCCAACACCGCGAGGGAGAGACCCAGTACTTC.

The gene calls are TRBV14 and TRBJ1-1; no reliable D call. There are 14 residues in the CDR3. CDR1 is SGHDN and CDR2 is FVKESK in the germline V gene. Trimming took 0 bases from V and 0 from J, leaving 5 bases between them. The CDR3, as DNA: TGTGCCAGCAGCCAAGAAATCCTGAACACTGAAGCTTTCTTT. Protein sequence: CASSQEILNTEAFF.

In this sample, this clonotype turned up a few times. This chain joins TRBV4-2 and TRBJ2-5; D is perhaps TRBD1 (6 bases). Germline-derived CDR1 and CDR2 are LGHNA and YNFKEQ. This CDR3 has 16 amino acids. Trimming left V 3 bases short and J 11 bases short, with 25 bases between. CDR3 in amino acids: CASSHLTGTGHGEQYF. In DNA form, the CDR3 reads TGTGCCAGCAGCCACCTAACAGGGACGGGTCACGGTGAGCAGTACTTC.

This clonotype has just a few counts. The V and J genes are TRBV7-6 and TRBJ2-1, with a weak D call TRBD2 (5 bases). The germline V gene encodes CDR1 SGHVS and CDR2 FNYEAQ. With 5 bases removed from V and 4 bases from J, the gap between germline ends came to 15 bases. The CDR3 is 15 amino acids. This chain's CDR3 is CASSARTRSYNEQFF. The CDR3 bases are TGTGCCAGCAGCGCCAGGACTCGTTCTTACAATGAGCAGTTCTTC. Using reference TRBV7-6 and TRBJ2-1 for the parts outside the CDR3, the full variable domain is GAGVSQSPRYKVTKRGQDVALRCDPISGHVSLYWYRQALGQGPEFLTYFNYEAQQDKSGLPNDRFSAERPEGSISTLTIQRTEQRDSAMYRCASSARTRSYNEQFFGPGTRLTVL.